The following is a T cell receptor (beta chain) sequence with its context. The source of the sample is a study of blood T cell repertoires in COVID-19. About the research overall: From the United States, Italy and Spain came samples of acute and convalescent COVID-19. T cells, B-cell-depleted T cells, or PBMCs supplied cDNA or gDNA.

Per germline, CDR1 ENHRY and CDR2 SYGVKD. J lost 8 bases, V lost 10 bases, and 8 bases had no gene match. The CDR3 is made up of 12 amino acids. Original methodology: How many nucleated cells were present was estimated from reference gene primer amplification. Some clones are missing from TCRdb's copy, which holds only in-frame ones; the method was immunoSEQ multiplex PCR. V and J calls and clone size are copied from that table; D and trimming were computed from the DNA. This table holds some 140,000 clones, 70% to 80% found once. The sample was peripheral blood. The chain is built from TRBV10-3 and TRBJ2-4; TRBD1 matches 7 bases. The receptor was derived from a man in his 60s who had recovered from COVID-19. CDR3 residues: CATTGYGDIQYF. The CDR3 DNA sequence: TGTGCCACGACAGGGTACGGGGACATTCAGTACTTC.